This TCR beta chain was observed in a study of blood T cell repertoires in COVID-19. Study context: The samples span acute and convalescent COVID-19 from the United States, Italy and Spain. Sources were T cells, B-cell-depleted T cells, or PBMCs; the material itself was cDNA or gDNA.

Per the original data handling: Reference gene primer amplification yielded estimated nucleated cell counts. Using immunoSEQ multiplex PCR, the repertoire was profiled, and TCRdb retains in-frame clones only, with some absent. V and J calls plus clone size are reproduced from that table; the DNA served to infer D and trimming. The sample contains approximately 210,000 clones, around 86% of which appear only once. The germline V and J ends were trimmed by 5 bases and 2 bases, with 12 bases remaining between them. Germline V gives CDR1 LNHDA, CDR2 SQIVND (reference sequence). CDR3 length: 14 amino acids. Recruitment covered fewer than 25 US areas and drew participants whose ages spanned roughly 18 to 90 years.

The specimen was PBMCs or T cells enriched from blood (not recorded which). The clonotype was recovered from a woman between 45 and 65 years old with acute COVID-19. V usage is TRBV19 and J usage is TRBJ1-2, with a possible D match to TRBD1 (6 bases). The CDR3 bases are TGTGCCAGTAGTGTTAGGGACACCAACTATGGCTACACCTTC. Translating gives CASSVRDTNYGYTF.